This T cell receptor beta chain appears in the sequencing data of a study of regulatory T cells in long-lasting Graves disease. Study context: With positive TSH receptor antibodies and over 5 years of antithyroid drugs, Graves' disease was considered persistent.

The germline V gene encodes CDR1 SGHRS and CDR2 YFSETQ. The ends lost 7 bases at V and 5 bases at J; junction bases unmatched: 10. This CDR3 comprises 15 residues. Time point meaning: persistent/refractory GD, antithyroid drugs over 5 years with positive TRAb. PBMC-derived RNA was used for the TCR library. CDR3 regions were amplified by Arm-PCR using iRepertoire HTBI primers to build TCR beta libraries. Methods used by the authors: Gene usage covered over 55 TRBV and 14 to 15 TRBJ segments. A single record per CDR3 protein comes from TCRdb applying MiXCR to the multiplex PCR reads. TCRdb's processing, not the study's, gives the V and J calls here. The table lists approximately 690,000 distinct CDR3 sequences, 25% to 30% of them singletons.

The sequencing here drew on peripheral blood mononuclear cells (PBMCs), taken when the disease was refractory, from a patient treated with antithyroid drugs. The TCR comes from a female donor with Graves disease. This chain links TRBV5-1 with TRBJ2-2, with 8 nucleotides matching TRBD1. The CDR3 coding sequence is TGCGCCAGCTCTTCGGACAGGGTAGGAACCGGGGAGCTGTTTTTT. Translating it yields CASSSDRVGTGELFF.